These 5 T cell receptor beta chains were all obtained from the same sample, sequenced in a study of cytomegalovirus exposure and HLA in healthy donors. Primers: 60 Vbeta forward and 13 Jbeta reverse. The table came from immunoSEQ multiplex PCR; TCRdb's copy has only in-frame clones and leaves some out. In total, the table holds around 150,000 clones. The sequencing sample was made of PBMCs. The receptors here all came from a man aged 40-49 years in good health and CMV-seronegative.

This sequence joins TRBV11-2 and TRBJ2-5; 8 bases agree with TRBD2. In germline, CDR1 is SGHAT, CDR2 FQNNGV. The V gene end was trimmed by 0 bases and the J gene end by 9 bases; junction bases not matched to a gene: 9. This CDR3 is 15 amino acids long. The CDR3 coding sequence is TGTGCCAGCAGCTTAGAGGGGACTAGGTCCAGGGCCCAGTACTTC. This translates into CASSLEGTRSRAQYF.

The chain has TRBV11-2 and TRBJ2-7; the match to TRBD2 covers 8 bases. The CDR3 length is 14 residues. The ends lost 1 base at V and 4 bases at J; junction bases unmatched: 3. Germline-derived CDR1 and CDR2 are SGHAT and FQNNGV. The CDR3 region has the DNA TGTGCCAGCAGCTTAGGAGCGGGGGATTACGAGCAGTACTTC. Its translation is CASSLGAGDYEQYF.

The chain has TRBV19 and TRBJ1-1; D uncertain. The V gene lost 2 bases and the J gene lost 0 bases, with 4 bases spanning the gap. Germline loops: CDR1 LNHDA, CDR2 SQIVND (reference sequence). The CDR3 is 13 amino acids. CDR3 residues: CASSISLNTEAFF. The CDR3 DNA follows: TGTGCCAGTAGTATAAGCTTGAACACTGAAGCTTTCTTT.

The rearrangement links TRBV6-5 to TRBJ1-2, with a tentative D call TRBD1 (5 bases). Germline loops: CDR1 MNHEY, CDR2 SVGAGI. This CDR3 is 13 amino acids long. V lost 5 bases and J lost 4, with 11 bases in between. CDR3 region: CASSTDRAYGYTF. The CDR3 DNA sequence: TGTGCCAGCAGTACCGACAGAGCCTATGGCTACACCTTC.

J is TRBJ1-3 and V is TRBV4-1; tentatively, D is TRBD1 (6 bases). The germline CDR1 and CDR2 sequences are MGHRA and YSYEKL. V dropped 0 bases and J dropped 2 bases, with 11 bases sitting between them. The length of the CDR3 is 16 residues. Written as DNA, the CDR3 is TGCGCCAGCAGCCAAGATTGGGAGGGGGCTGGAAACACCATATATTTT. Encoded protein: CASSQDWEGAGNTIYF.